This TCR beta chain was identified during a study of blood T cells in healthy people across ages. The V gene's germline CDR1 is LGHNA and CDR2 YSLEER. The CDR3 is 14 amino acids. V lost 0 bases to trimming and J lost 4 bases, with 9 bases between them. For the second PCR, which ran for about 6 to 11 cycles, a sample-barcoded 5' primer and a J-beta primer mix were used. A 12-random-nucleotide template-switch adaptor tagged each cDNA molecule. Each single sample gave us at least 2.5 million CDR3-containing paired-end reads. TCRdb redid the calling of the 5' RACE reads with MiXCR, one entry per CDR3 protein. The repertoire holds about a million distinct CDR3 sequences, with just over 50% as singletons. This clonotype has ten or more counts. The antigen remains undetermined. General observations from the study: One million T cells yielded diversity estimates that were considered underestimates. The study found TCR beta diversity correlated strongly with naive T cell percentage.

Source material: blood. The rearrangement uses TRBV4-3 and TRBJ1-2; D is ambiguous. The TCR originated in a woman aged 60-75 years in good health. CDR3 in DNA: TGCGCCAGCAGCCAAGACCGGTCAGGCTATGGCTACACCTTC. Protein sequence: CASSQDRSGYGYTF.